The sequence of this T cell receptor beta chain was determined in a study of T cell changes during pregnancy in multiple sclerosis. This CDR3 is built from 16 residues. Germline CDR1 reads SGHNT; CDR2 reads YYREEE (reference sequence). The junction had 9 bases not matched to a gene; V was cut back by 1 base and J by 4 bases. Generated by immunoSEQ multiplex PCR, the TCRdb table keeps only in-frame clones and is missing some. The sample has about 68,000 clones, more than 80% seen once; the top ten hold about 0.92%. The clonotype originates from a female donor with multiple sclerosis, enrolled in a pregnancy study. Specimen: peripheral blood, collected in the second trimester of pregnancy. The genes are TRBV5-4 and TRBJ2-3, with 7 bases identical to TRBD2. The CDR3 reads CASSLMGEGEADTQYF. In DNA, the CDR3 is TGTGCCAGCAGCTTGATGGGGGAGGGAGAGGCAGATACGCAGTATTTT.